What follows are 19 T cell receptor beta chains derived from one specimen sequenced in a study of blood T cell repertoires in COVID-19. TCRdb keeps only in-frame clones here, not all; method: immunoSEQ multiplex PCR. The data show more than 200,000 clones, 82% seen once. The specimen was peripheral blood. The receptors were gathered from a woman older than 75 with active or convalescent COVID-19.

This chain uses TRBV2 with TRBJ1-5, with D tentatively TRBD1 (5 bases). V was shortened by 1 base and J by 7 bases, with 11 bases between the two germline ends. The CDR3 extends over 14 amino acids. The V gene's germline CDR1 is SNHLY and CDR2 FYNNEI. In nucleotides, the CDR3 is TGTGCCAGCAGTGAAGGGGGGGGTGGCCAGCCCCAGCATTTT. This translates into CASSEGGGGQPQHF.

The V call is TRBV4-1, the J call TRBJ2-7; 8 bases align to TRBD2. The CDR3 is 16 residues long. The ends lost 2 bases at V and 6 bases at J; junction bases unmatched: 12. CDR1 and CDR2 from the germline V gene are MGHRA and YSYEKL. This chain's CDR3 is CASSQNPGLGSGEQYF. In DNA form, the CDR3 reads TGCGCCAGCAGCCAAAACCCGGGACTAGGATCGGGCGAGCAGTACTTC.

There are a few counts of this clone. The rearrangement joins TRBV28 to TRBJ1-4; D perhaps matches TRBD1 (5 bases). V was trimmed by 2 bases and J by 8 bases, leaving 15 bases between them. Germline V gene lookup returns CDR1 MDHEN and CDR2 SYDVKM. The CDR3 is 15 amino acids. The CDR3 region has the DNA TGTGCCAGCAGTTTAAGCCCAGGGTTTAACGAAAAACTGTTTTTT. It yields the protein CASSLSPGFNEKLFF.

This chain links TRBV20-1 with TRBJ2-3; 7 bases line up with TRBD2. The trim removed 6 bases at V and 3 bases at J, leaving 6 bases unmatched. The CDR3 sequence is 13 residues long. Germline values: CDR1 DFQATT, CDR2 SNEGSKA (reference sequence). CDR3 region: CSASWEGTDTQYF. CDR3 coding DNA: TGCAGTGCGAGTTGGGAGGGGACAGATACGCAGTATTTT.

The chain uses TRBV3-1 (or the pseudogene TRBV3-2) and TRBJ1-1; D remains unclear. Germline values: CDR1 LGHDT, CDR2 YNNKEL (reference sequence). The CDR3 is 13 amino acids. The ends were cut back, 0 bases at V and 1 base at J, with 3 bases in the middle. DNA of the CDR3: TGTGCCAGCAGCCAAGACTCGAACACTGAAGCTTTCTTT. Protein product: CASSQDSNTEAFF.

This clone was observed a few times. The chain is built from TRBV28 and TRBJ1-5, with a possible D match to TRBD1 (5 bases). The CDR3 totals 16 residues. With 7 bases removed from V and 0 bases from J, the gap between germline ends came to 16 bases. Per germline, CDR1 MDHEN and CDR2 SYDVKM. CDR3 bases: TGTGCCAGCATCAACCCCGGGGGTGGTAGCAATCAGCCCCAGCATTTT. Translation gives CASINPGGGSNQPQHF.

This chain connects TRBV27 to TRBJ1-4; the D gene is possibly TRBD1 (5 bases). V lost 5 bases, J lost 4 bases, and 14 bases lay in between. Germline V gene sequence: CDR1 MNHEY, CDR2 SMNVEV (reference sequence). This CDR3 comprises 15 residues. In DNA, the CDR3 is TGTGCCAGCAGTCACGCAGGCAGGGTTAATGAAAAACTGTTTTTT. This codes for CASSHAGRVNEKLFF.

The J gene is TRBJ2-7, the V gene TRBV28; 10 nucleotides agree with TRBD2. The trim removed 6 bases at V and 0 bases at J, leaving 8 bases unmatched. The CDR3 contains 16 residues. CDR1 is MDHEN and CDR2 is SYDVKM in the germline V gene. CDR3 loop: CASSSGRAGSSYEQYF. CDR3 sequence (DNA): TGTGCCAGCAGCAGCGGGAGGGCCGGGAGCTCCTACGAGCAGTACTTC.

This rearrangement joins TRBV6-1 to TRBJ1-6; D remains ambiguous. V was shortened by 2 bases and J by 0 bases, with 11 bases between the two germline ends. Germline values: CDR1 MNHNS, CDR2 SASEGT. This CDR3 comprises 17 residues. The CDR3 DNA is TGTGCCAGCAGTGAACGGGGTGTGGGCTCCTATAATTCACCCCTCCACTTT. Translating it yields CASSERGVGSYNSPLHF.

The chain employs TRBV5-1 and TRBJ2-3; 8 positions agree with TRBD2. The CDR3 contains 20 residues. Germline V gene sequence: CDR1 SGHRS, CDR2 YFSETQ. V shed 4 bases and J 1 base; nucleotides not matched to a gene: 20. This CDR3 reads CASSLTLDRVAGTRTDTQYF. The CDR3 nucleotides read TGCGCCAGCAGCCTCACCTTGGACCGTGTAGCGGGAACCCGCACAGATACGCAGTATTTT.

V is TRBV11-3 and J is TRBJ2-1, with TRBD1 matching 7 bases. The CDR3 has 15 amino acids. J gave up 2 bases and V 3 bases, and 4 bases lay outside the gene matches. The germline gives CDR1 SGHNT, CDR2 YENEEA. CDR3 in amino acids: CASSLEQGPYNEQFF. Written as DNA, the CDR3 is TGTGCCAGCAGCTTGGAACAGGGGCCCTACAATGAGCAGTTCTTC.

The CDR3 DNA reads TGTGCTAGTGGTCGGTCGGACAGGGTTTGTCCGAGGTTGTTAGATACGCAGTATTTT. Translation: CASGRSDRVCPRLLDTQYF. The rearrangement uses TRBV12-5 and TRBJ2-3, with 8 bases identical to TRBD1. V lost 5 bases and J lost 5; bases outside the gene matches: 21. This CDR3 comprises 19 residues. Germline CDR1 reads LGHNT; CDR2 reads FRNRAP.

This clone was seen a few times. V gene TRBV7-9 combines with J gene TRBJ1-2, with TRBD1 identical over 7 bases. Germline CDR1 is SEHNR and CDR2 is FQNEAQ (reference sequence). The CDR3 length is 15 residues. The V gene end was trimmed by 5 bases and the J gene end by 2 bases; junction bases not matched to a gene: 8. CDR3: CASSPGDRVNYGYTF. CDR3 sequence (DNA): TGTGCCAGCAGCCCTGGCGACAGGGTGAACTATGGCTACACCTTC.

The chain couples TRBV28 to TRBJ1-5; D remains ambiguous. V was pared by 4 bases and J by 2 bases, with 12 bases between. The CDR3 loop spans 15 amino acids. Per the germline V gene, CDR1 is MDHEN and CDR2 is SYDVKM. CDR3 coding DNA: TGTGCCAGCAGTTATCGAGGGTTGGGCAATCAGCCCCAGCATTTT. This translates into CASSYRGLGNQPQHF. The full variable domain, completed using reference TRBV28 and TRBJ1-5, is DVKVTQSSRYLVKRTGEKVFLECVQDMDHENMFWYRQDPGLGLRLIYFSYDVKMKEKGDIPEGYSVSREKKERFSLILESASTNQTSMYLCASSYRGLGNQPQHFGDGTRLSIL.

The chain is built from TRBV5-3 and TRBJ2-1; the D is unclear. TRBV5-3 has ORF status, its function being uncertain. This CDR3 has 13 residues. V lost 1 base and J 6 bases, leaving 8 bases between the germline ends. In DNA form, the CDR3 reads TGTGCCAGAAGCTTGTTGCCAGGCAATGAGCAGTTCTTC. It encodes CARSLLPGNEQFF.

Only one count was recorded for this clone. This chain uses TRBV4-1 with TRBJ2-3, with 10 nucleotides matching TRBD1. The CDR3 has 15 residues. V lost 4 bases and J lost 4; bases outside the gene matches: 5. Germline CDR1 reads MGHRA; CDR2 reads YSYEKL. CDR3 loop: CASSRTGTGADTQYF. The CDR3 nucleotides read TGCGCCAGCAGCCGGACAGGGACAGGGGCAGATACGCAGTATTTT.

The genes are TRBV5-1 and TRBJ2-7; 9 bases are a match to TRBD1. V gave up 4 bases and J gave up 3 bases; unmatched junction bases: 8. Germline V gene lookup returns CDR1 SGHRS and CDR2 YFSETQ. This CDR3 has 15 amino acids. CDR3 sequence: CASSLRTGEGYEQYF. CDR3 nucleotide sequence: TGCGCCAGCAGCCTCCGGACAGGGGAGGGCTACGAGCAGTACTTC.

The CDR3 region has the DNA TGTGCCGGTGGGGTTCAGGGGGCGTACATTCAGTACTTC. This encodes CAGGVQGAYIQYF. This rearrangement joins TRBV30 to TRBJ2-4; 8 positions match TRBD1. The CDR3 has 13 residues. Germline CDR1 is GTSNPN and CDR2 is SVGIG (reference sequence). The V segment lost 8 bases and the J segment 8 bases; nucleotides outside the gene matches: 11.

This chain links TRBV28 with TRBJ2-5, with 12 bases fitting TRBD2. There are 17 residues in the CDR3. Germline V CDR1 and CDR2: MDHEN, SYDVKM. V lost 6 bases, J lost 1 base, and 9 bases stayed unmatched. CDR3 sequence: CASSPGGGLAGQETQYF. The DNA for the CDR3 is TGTGCCAGCAGCCCCGGGGGGGGACTAGCGGGCCAAGAGACCCAGTACTTC.